These 9 T cell receptor beta chains were all obtained from the same sample, sequenced in a study of chemoradiotherapy in HPV16-positive cancers. Only in-frame clones appear in the TCRdb table, and some are missing; sequencing was by immunoSEQ multiplex PCR. This table has approximately 2,000 clones, roughly nine tenths appearing once. Source: tumor tissue, taken from a patient who underwent chemoradiotherapy. These receptors were taken from a human donor with HPV-associated anogenital cancer.

This clone was seen a single time. The gene calls are TRBV30 and TRBJ2-2, with TRBD2 as a possible D gene (5 bases). Germline values: CDR1 GTSNPN, CDR2 SVGIG (reference sequence). The CDR3 extends over 15 amino acids. V was cut by 1 base and J by 8 bases, with 17 bases left in between. CDR3: CAWSEGSGPPGELFF. In nucleotides, the CDR3 is TGTGCCTGGAGTGAAGGAAGCGGTCCACCGGGGGAGCTGTTTTTT.

CDR3 DNA sequence: TGTGCCAGCAGCGCGACTAACAATCAGCCCCAGCATTTT. This translates into CASSATNNQPQHF. The gene calls are TRBV9 and TRBJ1-5; no clear D gene. The CDR3 has 13 amino acids. The V end lost 3 bases, the J end lost 3 bases, and 7 bases lay between the germline ends. CDR1 is SGDLS, CDR2 YYNGEE, per germline.

This CDR3 is CASSMGMLTARPQHF. The DNA of the CDR3 is TGTGCCAGTAGTATGGGCATGTTGACCGCAAGGCCCCAGCATTTT. This chain joins TRBV19 and TRBJ1-5; D is unclear. The CDR3 is made up of 15 amino acids. Germline assignment: CDR1 LNHDA and CDR2 SQIVND (reference sequence). V was shortened by 3 bases and J by 9 bases, with 18 bases between the two germline ends.

This clone occurred a few times. The gene calls are TRBV5-1 and TRBJ2-5, with D perhaps matching TRBD1 (5 bases). The CDR3 loop spans 13 amino acids. Trimming removed 1 base from V and 3 bases from J, with 7 bases in between. Germline V gene lookup returns CDR1 SGHRS and CDR2 YFSETQ. CDR3 residues: CASSLMTEETQYF. CDR3 nucleotides: TGCGCCAGCAGCTTGATGACAGAAGAGACCCAGTACTTC.

The chain carries TRBV6-5 and TRBJ1-1; 7 bases align to TRBD1. The V gene end was trimmed by 5 bases and the J gene end by 3 bases; junction bases not matched to a gene: 6. The CDR3 has 14 amino acids. CDR1 and CDR2 from the germline V gene are MNHEY and SVGAGI. CDR3 bases: TGTGCCAGCAGTCCCGACAGGGTCTACACTGAAGCTTTCTTT. Amino acid sequence: CASSPDRVYTEAFF.

Only a few counts were recorded for this clone. The CDR3 loop is CASSLGDRRAFF. Here the CDR3 DNA reads TGTGCCAGCAGCTTAGGGGACCGCCGAGCTTTCTTT. V gene TRBV11-2 combines with J gene TRBJ1-1; weak D call: TRBD1 (5 bases). The CDR3 has 12 amino acids. From germline, CDR1 is SGHAT and CDR2 FQNNGV. Deletions cut 1 base from V and 10 bases from J, with 10 bases between.

For the CDR3, the DNA is TGTGCCTCGGACGGGCAGTACTTC. It translates to CASDGQYF. This sequence joins TRBV2 and TRBJ2-7; D is uncertain. CDR3 length: 8 residues. Trimming removed 11 bases from V and 9 bases from J, with 8 bases in between. CDR1 is SNHLY, CDR2 FYNNEI, per germline.

The chain links TRBV6-5 to TRBJ1-1, with a tentative D call TRBD1 (5 bases). The CDR3 contains 13 residues. V shed 6 bases and J shed 4 bases, with 12 bases lying between them. Germline V lookup: CDR1 MNHEY, CDR2 SVGAGI. The CDR3 nucleotides read TGTGCCAGCAGGCGTTTCCAGGGCACTGAAGCTTTCTTT. This sequence encodes CASRRFQGTEAFF.

V and J are TRBV5-4 and TRBJ1-2; D is perhaps TRBD1 (5 bases). The germline V gene has CDR1 SGHNT and CDR2 YYREEE (reference sequence). V was cut by 5 bases and J by 12 bases, with 20 bases left in between. There are 13 residues in the CDR3. The CDR3 sequence: CASRPQSSGTDTF. For the CDR3, the DNA is TGTGCCAGCAGACCCCAGAGTAGTGGGACTGACACCTTC. The full variable domain, in which reference TRBV5-4 and TRBJ1-2 provide the parts outside the CDR3, is ETGVTQSPTHLIKTRGQQVTLRCSSQSGHNTVSWYQQALGQGPQFIFQYYREEENGRGNFPPRFSGLQFPNYSSELNVNALELDDSALYLCASRPQSSGTDTFGSGTRLTVV.